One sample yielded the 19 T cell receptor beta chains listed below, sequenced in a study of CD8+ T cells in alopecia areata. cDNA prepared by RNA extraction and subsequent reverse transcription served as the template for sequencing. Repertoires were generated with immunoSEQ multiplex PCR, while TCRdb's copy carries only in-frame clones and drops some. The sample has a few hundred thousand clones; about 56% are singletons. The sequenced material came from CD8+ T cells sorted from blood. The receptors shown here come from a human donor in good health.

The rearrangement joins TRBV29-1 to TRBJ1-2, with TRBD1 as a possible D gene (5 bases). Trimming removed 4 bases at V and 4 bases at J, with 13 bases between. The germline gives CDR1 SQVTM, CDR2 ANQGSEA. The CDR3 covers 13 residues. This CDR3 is CSVVQGYLYGYTF. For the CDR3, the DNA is TGCAGCGTTGTCCAGGGTTACCTCTATGGCTACACCTTC.

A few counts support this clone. The CDR3 DNA is TGTGCCAGCACCGGCAGGATTTACACCGGGGAGCTGTTTTTT. Amino acid sequence: CASTGRIYTGELFF. The chain joins TRBV6-1 to TRBJ2-2; no reliable D call. The CDR3 contains 14 residues. The germline CDR1 and CDR2 sequences are MNHNS and SASEGT. With 7 bases removed from V and 3 bases from J, the gap between germline ends came to 12 bases.

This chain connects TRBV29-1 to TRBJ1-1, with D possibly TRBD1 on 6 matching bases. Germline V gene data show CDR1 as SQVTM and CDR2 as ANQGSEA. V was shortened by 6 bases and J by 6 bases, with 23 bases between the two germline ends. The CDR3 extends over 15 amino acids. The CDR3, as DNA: TGCAGCGTCCCCCCGGGACAACTGAACATGGCTGAAGCTTTCTTT. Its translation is CSVPPGQLNMAEAFF.

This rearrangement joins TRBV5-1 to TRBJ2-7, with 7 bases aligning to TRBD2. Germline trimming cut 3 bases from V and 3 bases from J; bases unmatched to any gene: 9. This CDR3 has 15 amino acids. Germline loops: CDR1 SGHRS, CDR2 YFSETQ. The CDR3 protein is CASSYAAGDGYEQYF. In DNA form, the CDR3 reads TGCGCCAGCAGCTACGCCGCGGGGGATGGCTACGAGCAGTACTTC.

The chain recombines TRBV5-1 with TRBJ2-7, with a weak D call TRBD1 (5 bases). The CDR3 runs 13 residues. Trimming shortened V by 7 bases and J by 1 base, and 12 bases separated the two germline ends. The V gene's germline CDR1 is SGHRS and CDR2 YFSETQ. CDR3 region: CASQGSLSYEQYF. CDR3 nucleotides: TGCGCCAGCCAGGGCAGCCTTTCCTACGAGCAGTACTTC.

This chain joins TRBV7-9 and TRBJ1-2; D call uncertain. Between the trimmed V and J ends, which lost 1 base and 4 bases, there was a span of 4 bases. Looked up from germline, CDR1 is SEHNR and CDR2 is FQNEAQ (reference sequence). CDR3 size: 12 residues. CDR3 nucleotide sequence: TGTGCCAGCAGCTTAGGGACCTATGGCTACACCTTC. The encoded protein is CASSLGTYGYTF.

The CDR3 loop is CAWEKQGSEAFF. CDR3 DNA: TGTGCCTGGGAGAAACAGGGGAGTGAAGCTTTCTTT. The chain recombines TRBV30 with TRBJ1-1, with TRBD1 identical over 7 bases. The V segment lost 5 bases and the J segment 7 bases; nucleotides outside the gene matches: 7. The CDR3 extends over 12 amino acids. Germline assignment: CDR1 GTSNPN and CDR2 SVGIG (reference sequence).

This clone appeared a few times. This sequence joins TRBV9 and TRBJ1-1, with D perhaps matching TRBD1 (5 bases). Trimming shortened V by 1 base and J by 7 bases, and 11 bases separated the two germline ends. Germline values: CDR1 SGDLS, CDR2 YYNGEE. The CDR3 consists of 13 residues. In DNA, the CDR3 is TGTGCCAGCAGCGTACGAGGGGACGATGAAGCTTTCTTT. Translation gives CASSVRGDDEAFF.

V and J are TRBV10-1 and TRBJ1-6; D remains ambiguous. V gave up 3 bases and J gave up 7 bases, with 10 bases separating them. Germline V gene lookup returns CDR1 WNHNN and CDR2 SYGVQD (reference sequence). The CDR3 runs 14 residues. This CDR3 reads CASSEKGWNSPLHF. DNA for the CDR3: TGCGCCAGCAGTGAAAAGGGATGGAATTCACCCCTCCACTTT.

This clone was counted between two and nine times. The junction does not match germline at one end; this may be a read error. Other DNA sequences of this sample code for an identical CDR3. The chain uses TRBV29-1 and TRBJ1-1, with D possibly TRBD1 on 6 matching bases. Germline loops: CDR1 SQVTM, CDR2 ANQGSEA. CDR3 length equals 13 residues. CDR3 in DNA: TGCAGCGTGGAAGGACAGCCGAACACTGAAGCTTTCTTT. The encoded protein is CSVEGQPNTEAFF.

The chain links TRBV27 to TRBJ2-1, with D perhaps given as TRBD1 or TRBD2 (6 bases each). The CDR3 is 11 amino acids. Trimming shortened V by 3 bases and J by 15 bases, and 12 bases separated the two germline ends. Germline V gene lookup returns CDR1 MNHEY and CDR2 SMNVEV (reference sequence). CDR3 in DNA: TGTGCCAGCAGTTTCTCGGGGGCTCTGTTCTTC. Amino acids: CASSFSGALFF.

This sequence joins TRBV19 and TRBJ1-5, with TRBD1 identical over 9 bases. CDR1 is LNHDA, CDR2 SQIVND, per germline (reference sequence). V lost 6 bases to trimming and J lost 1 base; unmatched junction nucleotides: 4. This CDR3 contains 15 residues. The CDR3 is CASRQGTGSNQPQHF. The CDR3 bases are TGTGCCAGTAGACAGGGGACAGGGAGCAATCAGCCCCAGCATTTT. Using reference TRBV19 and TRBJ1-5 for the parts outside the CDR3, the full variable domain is DGGITQSPKYLFRKEGQNVTLSCEQNLNHDAMYWYRQDPGQGLRLIYYSQIVNDFQKGDIAEGYSVSREKKESFPLTVTSAQKNPTAFYLCASRQGTGSNQPQHFGDGTRLSIL.

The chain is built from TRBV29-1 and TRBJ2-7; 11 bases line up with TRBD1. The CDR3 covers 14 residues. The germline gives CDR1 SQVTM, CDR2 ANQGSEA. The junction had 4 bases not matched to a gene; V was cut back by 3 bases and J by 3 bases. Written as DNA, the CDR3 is TGCAGCGTTGACCCGGGACAGGGGGTCTACGAGCAGTACTTC. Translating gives CSVDPGQGVYEQYF.

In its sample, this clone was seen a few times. The CDR3 nucleotides read TGCGCCAGCAGCCAAGGGCCTTGGGAGGAAAAACTGTTTTTT. This codes for CASSQGPWEEKLFF. This chain joins TRBV4-1 and TRBJ1-4; D ambiguous. The CDR3 consists of 14 residues. In germline, CDR1 is MGHRA, CDR2 YSYEKL. V lost 1 base to trimming and J lost 8 bases, with 11 bases between them.

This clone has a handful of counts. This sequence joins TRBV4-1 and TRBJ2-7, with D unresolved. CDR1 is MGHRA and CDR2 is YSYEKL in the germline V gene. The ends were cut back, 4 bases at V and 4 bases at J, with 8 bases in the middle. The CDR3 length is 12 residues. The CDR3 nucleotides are TGCGCCAGCAGCCTCCACCCTTACGAGCAGTACTTC. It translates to CASSLHPYEQYF.

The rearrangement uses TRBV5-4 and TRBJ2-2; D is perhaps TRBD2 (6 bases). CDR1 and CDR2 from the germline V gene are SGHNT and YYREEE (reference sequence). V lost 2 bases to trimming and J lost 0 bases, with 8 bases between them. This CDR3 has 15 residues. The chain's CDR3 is CASSLGGANTGELFF. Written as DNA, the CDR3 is TGTGCCAGCAGCTTAGGAGGGGCGAACACCGGGGAGCTGTTTTTT.

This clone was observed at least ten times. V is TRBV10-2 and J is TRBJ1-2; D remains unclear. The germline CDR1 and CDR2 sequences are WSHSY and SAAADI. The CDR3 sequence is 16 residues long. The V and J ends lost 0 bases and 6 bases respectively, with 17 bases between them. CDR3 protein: CASSESLKGAKDGYTF. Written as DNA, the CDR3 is TGCGCCAGCAGTGAGTCTTTGAAGGGTGCTAAGGATGGCTACACCTTC.

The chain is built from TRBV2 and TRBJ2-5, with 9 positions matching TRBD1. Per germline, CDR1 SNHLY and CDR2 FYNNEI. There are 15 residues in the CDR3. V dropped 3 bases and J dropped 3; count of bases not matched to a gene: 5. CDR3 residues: CASSDARTGEETQYF. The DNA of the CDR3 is TGTGCCAGCAGTGATGCGAGGACAGGGGAAGAGACCCAGTACTTC. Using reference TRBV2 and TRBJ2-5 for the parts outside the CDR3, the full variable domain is EPEVTQTPSHQVTQMGQEVILRCVPISNHLYFYWYRQILGQKVEFLVSFYNNEISEKSEIFDDQFSVERPDGSNFTLKIRSTKLEDSAMYFCASSDARTGEETQYFGPGTRLLVL.

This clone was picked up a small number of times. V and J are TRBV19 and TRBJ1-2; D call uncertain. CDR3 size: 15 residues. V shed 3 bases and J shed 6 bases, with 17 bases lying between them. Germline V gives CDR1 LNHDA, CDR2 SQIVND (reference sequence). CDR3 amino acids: CASSIGSPGGNGYTF. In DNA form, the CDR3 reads TGTGCCAGTAGTATTGGCTCGCCTGGTGGAAATGGCTACACCTTC.